Included here is one T cell receptor (beta chain) sequence, with context. Its target is unknown. This sample was taken from a study of human CD8 memory T cell subsets. The study's findings and limits: Chao1 estimates suggested higher diversity in stem-like memory T cells than in precursor exhausted T cells.

UMI-labeled 5' RACE was the method by which TCR beta libraries were made. TCRdb re-called the 5' RACE reads; every CDR3 protein appears as one record, without DNA. Its listing shows 6,000 to 7,500 distinct CDR3 sequences. Designated as TPEX, the CCR7+ PD-1+ TIGIT+ early memory CD8+ T cells showed dysfunctional, exhausted-like traits. Total CD8+ T cells were enriched by a separation that was negative and magnetic. The authors drew RNA from duplicate vials of fewer than 180,000 sorted CD8+ T cells per subset. Sequenced input: CD8+ T cells from PBMCs. This clonotype was sampled from a human donor in good health.

CDR3 protein: CATSRGLSPNEQFF. This chain connects TRBV15 to TRBJ2-1. The CDR3 is 14 residues long. From germline, CDR1 is LNHNV and CDR2 YYDKDF (reference sequence).